This passage covers 25 T cell receptor beta chains from one sample sequenced in a study of blood T cell repertoires in COVID-19 (dated by TCRdb to 2020 to 2021). Preparation of the library involved the immunoSEQ multiplex PCR assay. The immuneACCESS repertoire file appears here via TCRdb, limited to in-frame rearrangements. These files lack a portion of the clones; in checked studies, under half of the deficit traces to unresolved V genes, and the cause of the others is not known. Here the sample has about 280,000 clones; over 75% occur a single time. The ten largest clonotypes hold 11% of the sample. Sequenced material: peripheral blood. Receptors were obtained from a woman between 65 and 79 years old with acute or convalescent COVID-19.

The chain employs TRBV6-5 and TRBJ1-2, with D perhaps TRBD1 (6 bases). The CDR3 covers 10 residues. Trimming shortened V by 8 bases and J by 12 bases, and 13 bases separated the two germline ends. The germline V gene has CDR1 MNHEY and CDR2 SVGAGI. The CDR3 DNA is TGTGCCAGCGGCCCCCAGGGGAACACCTTC. This translates into CASGPQGNTF.

This chain links TRBV2 with TRBJ1-1; 7 positions match TRBD1. Germline V lookup: CDR1 SNHLY, CDR2 FYNNEI. V dropped 4 bases and J dropped 4; count of bases not matched to a gene: 6. The CDR3 sequence is 14 residues long. The CDR3 spells CASSGQGGFTEAFF. In nucleotides, the CDR3 is TGTGCCAGCAGTGGGCAGGGGGGATTCACTGAAGCTTTCTTT.

The genes are TRBV11-2 and TRBJ2-5; 12 bases are a match to TRBD2. Germline CDR1 SGHAT, CDR2 FQNNGV. CDR3 length: 15 amino acids. Trimming removed 4 bases from V and 3 bases from J; junction bases left unmatched: 3. CDR3: CASSSWTSGKETQYF. The CDR3 nucleotides read TGTGCCAGCAGCTCATGGACTAGCGGGAAAGAGACCCAGTACTTC.

This chain joins TRBV3-1 (or the pseudogene TRBV3-2) and TRBJ2-7; 11 positions match TRBD1. The CDR3 spans 15 residues. Germline trimming cut 4 bases from V and 4 bases from J; bases unmatched to any gene: 6. Germline V lookup: CDR1 LGHDT, CDR2 YNNKEL (reference sequence). The CDR3 loop reads CASSRAGTGGYEQYF. In nucleotides, the CDR3 is TGTGCCAGCAGCCGGGCCGGGACAGGGGGTTACGAGCAGTACTTC.

The chain links TRBV7-2 to TRBJ2-2; a possible D gene is TRBD1 (6 bases). CDR3 length: 15 amino acids. The germline gives CDR1 SGHTA, CDR2 FQGNSA. V shed 5 bases and J shed 2 bases, with 12 bases lying between them. The chain's CDR3 is CASSNTGINTGELFF. The CDR3 DNA reads as TGTGCCAGCAGCAACACAGGGATTAACACCGGGGAGCTGTTTTTT.

The chain has TRBV18 and TRBJ1-1; TRBD1 aligns across 7 bases. Germline loops: CDR1 KGHSH, CDR2 LQKENI. The CDR3 loop spans 15 amino acids. The V and J ends lost 5 bases and 1 base, in that order; junction bases with no gene match: 7. CDR3 bases: TGTGCCAGCTCATTCCGGACAGGAAAGAACACTGAAGCTTTCTTT. This translates into CASSFRTGKNTEAFF.

V and J are TRBV10-3 and TRBJ2-7; TRBD1 might be the D (6 bases). The V gene lost 10 bases and the J gene lost 7 bases, with 17 bases spanning the gap. Germline assignment: CDR1 ENHRY and CDR2 SYGVKD. The CDR3 consists of 12 residues. The CDR3, as DNA: TGTGCCACCGAGAATATCCAGGGGGAGCAGTACTTC. It yields the protein CATENIQGEQYF.

The chain uses TRBV7-9 and TRBJ2-3, with 9 nucleotides matching TRBD2. The V gene end was trimmed by 5 bases and the J gene end by 10 bases; junction bases not matched to a gene: 7. The CDR3 totals 13 residues. Germline CDR1 is SEHNR and CDR2 is FQNEAQ (reference sequence). CDR3 DNA: TGTGCCAGCAGCCCGCGGACTAGCGAGGCGCAGTATTTT. It translates to CASSPRTSEAQYF.

This chain links TRBV4-1 with TRBJ2-1; the match to TRBD1 covers 7 bases. V dropped 0 bases and J dropped 12; count of bases not matched to a gene: 5. The germline V gene encodes CDR1 MGHRA and CDR2 YSYEKL. The length of the CDR3 is 13 residues. Here the CDR3 reads CASSQEQGFRQFF. In nucleotides, the CDR3 is TGCGCCAGCAGCCAAGAACAGGGGTTTCGGCAGTTCTTC.

The chain combines TRBV12-3 or TRBV12-4 with TRBJ2-1; D unresolved. The CDR3 sequence is 11 residues long. Trimming took 2 bases from V and 7 from J, leaving 3 bases between them. The CDR3 sequence is CASSLRNEQFF. CDR3 DNA: TGTGCCAGCAGTTTACGGAATGAGCAGTTCTTC.

This chain joins TRBV10-1 and TRBJ2-7, with D possibly being TRBD2 (5 bases). The CDR3 runs to 13 residues. Between the trimmed V and J ends, which lost 2 bases and 6 bases, there was a span of 11 bases. Germline assignment: CDR1 WNHNN and CDR2 SYGVQD (reference sequence). The CDR3 bases are TGCGCCAGCAGTGAGACACAGAGGGCCGAGCAGTACTTC. This sequence encodes CASSETQRAEQYF.

The V gene is TRBV5-6, the J gene TRBJ1-5; D gene uncertain. The CDR3 runs to 15 residues. The germline CDR1 and CDR2 sequences are SGHDT and YYEEEE. Trimming took off 4 bases at V and 9 bases at J, with 20 bases between the two ends. CDR3 nucleotide sequence: TGTGCCAGCAGCCTCAACGCTGGACGGGGTGCGCCCCAGCATTTT. It is translated as CASSLNAGRGAPQHF. Based on the CDR3 plus reference TRBV5-6 and TRBJ1-5, the full variable domain is DAGVTQSPTHLIKTRGQQVTLRCSPKSGHDTVSWYQQALGQGPQFIFQYYEEEERQRGNFPDRFSGHQFPNYSSELNVNALLLGDSALYLCASSLNAGRGAPQHFGDGTRLSIL.

This chain links TRBV11-2 with TRBJ1-3; D is perhaps TRBD1 (5 bases). CDR3 size: 14 residues. The V end was cut by 1 base, the J end by 11 bases, with 15 bases between. Germline V lookup: CDR1 SGHAT, CDR2 FQNNGV. CDR3 nucleotide sequence: TGTGCCAGCAGCTTAGGGGGCCTGACTAGTGCCATATATTTT. This sequence encodes CASSLGGLTSAIYF.

This clone was picked up one time. This chain uses TRBV19 with TRBJ2-1, with a weak D call TRBD1 (5 bases). Trimming stripped 4 bases from V and 10 bases from J, with 14 bases between. The germline V gene encodes CDR1 LNHDA and CDR2 SQIVND (reference sequence). This CDR3 spans 13 amino acids. CDR3: CASSRGKAGEQFF. The CDR3 DNA reads as TGTGCCAGTAGTAGAGGCAAGGCAGGGGAGCAGTTCTTC. The full variable domain, its missing parts supplied by reference TRBV19 and TRBJ2-1, is DGGITQSPKYLFRKEGQNVTLSCEQNLNHDAMYWYRQDPGQGLRLIYYSQIVNDFQKGDIAEGYSVSREKKESFPLTVTSAQKNPTAFYLCASSRGKAGEQFFGPGTRLTVL.

This clone was seen a handful of times. The chain combines TRBV5-1 with TRBJ2-1, with 11 bases matching TRBD2. V shed 3 bases and J 6 bases; nucleotides not matched to a gene: 17. Germline V gene sequence: CDR1 SGHRS, CDR2 YFSETQ. The CDR3 covers 19 residues. CDR3 residues: CASSWRGGTSGPASNEQFF. The CDR3 nucleotides are TGCGCCAGCAGCTGGAGGGGTGGGACTAGCGGACCAGCTTCCAATGAGCAGTTCTTC.

This chain uses TRBV14 with TRBJ1-1; D gene uncertain. This CDR3 comprises 14 residues. The V and J ends lost 4 bases and 1 base respectively, with 10 bases between them. Germline loops: CDR1 SGHDN, CDR2 FVKESK. DNA of the CDR3: TGTGCCAGCAGCCGGAACCGGGGGAACACTGAAGCTTTCTTT. Amino acids: CASSRNRGNTEAFF.

CDR3: CASSPGRLAGARTDTQYF. The CDR3 coding sequence is TGTGCCAGCAGCCCGGGGAGACTAGCGGGAGCCCGCACAGATACGCAGTATTTT. The chain combines TRBV11-2 with TRBJ2-3; 12 positions match TRBD2. Germline values: CDR1 SGHAT, CDR2 FQNNGV. The CDR3 length is 18 residues. The V and J ends lost 5 bases and 1 base, in that order; junction bases with no gene match: 10.

The gene calls are TRBV5-4 and TRBJ2-7, with 10 bases fitting TRBD1. Germline lookup yields CDR1 SGHNT and CDR2 YYREEE (reference sequence). This CDR3 has 16 amino acids. The J segment lost 1 base and the V segment lost 4 bases, leaving 8 bases of the junction unmatched. As DNA, the CDR3 is TGTGCCAGCAGCCGGCCAGGGGGACAGGGGTCCTACGAGCAGTACTTC. As protein: CASSRPGGQGSYEQYF.

This rearrangement joins TRBV5-1 to TRBJ2-7; 8 bases align to TRBD2. Germline CDR1 SGHRS, CDR2 YFSETQ. The CDR3 is made up of 14 amino acids. Trimming removed 0 bases from V and 11 bases from J; junction bases left unmatched: 10. The CDR3 is CASSLDVVGGGKYF. The DNA of the CDR3 is TGCGCCAGCAGCTTGGACGTGGTAGGCGGGGGGAAGTACTTC.

The chain combines TRBV12-3 or TRBV12-4 with TRBJ2-7, with D perhaps matching TRBD1 (6 bases). V shed 5 bases and J shed 5 bases, with 13 bases lying between them. This CDR3 is 13 amino acids long. The CDR3 DNA reads as TGTGCCAGCAGTACTACAGGGATCCACGAGCAGTACTTC. Its protein is CASSTTGIHEQYF.

The rearrangement uses TRBV9 and TRBJ2-1; 8 bases are a match to TRBD2. From germline, CDR1 is SGDLS and CDR2 YYNGEE. V lost 10 bases to trimming and J lost 0 bases; unmatched junction nucleotides: 15. The length of the CDR3 is 17 residues. The CDR3 loop is CARPGGRGGSSYNEQFF. CDR3 DNA: TGTGCCCGCCCCGGAGGACGGGGGGGGAGCTCCTACAATGAGCAGTTCTTC. The full variable domain, completed using reference TRBV9 and TRBJ2-1, is DSGVTQTPKHLITATGQRVTLRCSPRSGDLSVYWYQQSLDQGLQFLIQYYNGEERAKGNILERFSAQQFPDLHSELNLSSLELGDSALYFCARPGGRGGSSYNEQFFGPGTRLTVL.

This chain connects TRBV7-2 to TRBJ2-1; 8 positions match TRBD2. Germline-derived CDR1 and CDR2 are SGHTA and FQGNSA. The length of the CDR3 is 15 residues. V dropped 0 bases and J dropped 9; count of bases not matched to a gene: 7. CDR3 coding DNA: TGTGCCAGCAGCTTAGCGGGACTAGAGGCTGTTGAGCAGTTCTTC. It yields the protein CASSLAGLEAVEQFF.

This chain connects TRBV9 to TRBJ1-3, with a tentative D call TRBD1 (5 bases). CDR3 length: 15 amino acids. V lost 3 bases to trimming and J lost 1 base, with 11 bases between them. Germline-derived CDR1 and CDR2 are SGDLS and YYNGEE. DNA for the CDR3: TGTGCCAGCAGCGGCGGGACGGTTTCTGGAAACACCATATATTTT. Its translation: CASSGGTVSGNTIYF.

The rearrangement joins TRBV28 to TRBJ1-2; 9 nucleotides match TRBD1. This CDR3 is 16 amino acids long. Germline V gene sequence: CDR1 MDHEN, CDR2 SYDVKM. With 10 bases clipped from V and 2 bases from J, the junction kept 14 bases outside the gene matches. This chain's CDR3 is CAIVNPSGQGNYGYTF. The CDR3 coding sequence is TGTGCCATCGTCAACCCATCGGGACAGGGAAACTATGGCTACACCTTC.

This chain joins TRBV3-1 (or the pseudogene TRBV3-2) and TRBJ2-4, with 8 positions matching TRBD1. V shed 6 bases, J shed 7 bases, and the junction held 5 bases outside the gene matches. From germline, CDR1 is LGHDT and CDR2 YNNKEL (reference sequence). The CDR3 extends over 13 amino acids. CDR3 DNA: TGTGCCAGCAGTTATACAGGGGGGAACATTCAGTACTTC. Translation: CASSYTGGNIQYF.